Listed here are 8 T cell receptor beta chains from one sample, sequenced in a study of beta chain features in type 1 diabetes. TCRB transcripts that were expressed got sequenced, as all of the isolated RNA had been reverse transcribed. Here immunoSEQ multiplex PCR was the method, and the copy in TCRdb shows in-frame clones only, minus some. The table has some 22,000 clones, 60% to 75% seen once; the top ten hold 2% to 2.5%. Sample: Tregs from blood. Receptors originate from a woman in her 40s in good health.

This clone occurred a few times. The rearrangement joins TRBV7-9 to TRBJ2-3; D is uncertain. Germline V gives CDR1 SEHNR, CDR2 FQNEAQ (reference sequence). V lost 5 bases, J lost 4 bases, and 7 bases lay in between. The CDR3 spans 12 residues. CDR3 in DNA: TGTGCCAGCAGCCCTAACGCAGATACGCAGTATTTT. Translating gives CASSPNADTQYF.

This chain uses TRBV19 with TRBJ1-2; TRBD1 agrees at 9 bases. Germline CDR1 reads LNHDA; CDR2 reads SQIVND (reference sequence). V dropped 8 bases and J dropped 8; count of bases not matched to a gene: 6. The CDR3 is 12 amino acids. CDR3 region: CASETGGSGYTF. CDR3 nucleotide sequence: TGTGCCAGTGAAACAGGGGGCTCGGGCTACACCTTC.

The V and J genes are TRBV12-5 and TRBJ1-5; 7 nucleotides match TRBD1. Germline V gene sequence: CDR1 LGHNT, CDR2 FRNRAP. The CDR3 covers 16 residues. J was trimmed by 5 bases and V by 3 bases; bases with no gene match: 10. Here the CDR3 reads CASGLGLTGADQPQHF. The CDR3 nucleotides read TGTGCTAGTGGTTTAGGGCTCACAGGGGCAGATCAGCCCCAGCATTTT.

CDR3 in DNA: TGCGCCAGCAGCTTGGCCGGACTCTTGGACAGGCCCCCAAGGGAGCAGTACTTC. Translating it yields CASSLAGLLDRPPREQYF. The rearrangement joins TRBV5-1 to TRBJ2-5; 7 bases map to TRBD1. CDR1 and CDR2 from the germline V gene are SGHRS and YFSETQ. The CDR3 is 18 amino acids. V lost 0 bases and J lost 11; bases outside the gene matches: 22.

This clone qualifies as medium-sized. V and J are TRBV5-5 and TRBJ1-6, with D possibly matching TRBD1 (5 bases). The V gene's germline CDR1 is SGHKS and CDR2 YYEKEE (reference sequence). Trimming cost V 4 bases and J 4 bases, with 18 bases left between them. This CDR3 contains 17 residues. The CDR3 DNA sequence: TGTGCCAGCAGCCCCCAAGGGAGGGGCCTTTATAATTCACCCCTCCACTTT. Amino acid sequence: CASSPQGRGLYNSPLHF.

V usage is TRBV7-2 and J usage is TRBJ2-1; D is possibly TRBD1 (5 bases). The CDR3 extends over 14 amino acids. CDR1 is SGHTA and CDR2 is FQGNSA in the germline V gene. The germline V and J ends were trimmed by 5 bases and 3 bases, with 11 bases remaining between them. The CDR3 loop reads CASSPDRSYNEQFF. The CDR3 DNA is TGTGCCAGCAGCCCCGACAGAAGCTACAATGAGCAGTTCTTC.

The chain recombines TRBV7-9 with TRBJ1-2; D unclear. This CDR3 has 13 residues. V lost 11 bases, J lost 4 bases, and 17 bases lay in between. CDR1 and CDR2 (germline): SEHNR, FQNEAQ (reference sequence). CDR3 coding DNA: TGTGCCGTACTACTCGGCACCGGCTATGGCTACACCTTC. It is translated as CAVLLGTGYGYTF.

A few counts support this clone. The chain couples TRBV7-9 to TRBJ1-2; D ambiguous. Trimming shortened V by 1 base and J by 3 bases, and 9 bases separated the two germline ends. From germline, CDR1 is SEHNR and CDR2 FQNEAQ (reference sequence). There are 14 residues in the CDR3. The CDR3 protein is CASSLGAGDYGYTF. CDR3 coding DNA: TGTGCCAGCAGCTTAGGGGCGGGTGACTATGGCTACACCTTC.